Listed below are T cell receptor beta chains from one sample, sequenced in a study of low-dose radiotherapy and immunotherapy resistance in tumors. From the reads, TCRdb called clonotypes with MiXCR, one entry per CDR3 protein. Altogether tens of thousands of distinct CDR3 sequences are present, 15% to 20% being singletons, with the ten largest covering 2.5% to 3.5%. The sequencing used PBMCs, collected before treatment. The receptors stem from a male donor with prostate cancer. Both conserved end residues are part of each CDR3. The D gene is left open where the match is weak. Rows may omit the clone size; those that give it use once, few, many or a size class.

j_call d_call v_call clone_size cdr3_nt cdr3_aa
TRBJ2-1 - TRBV21-1 once TGTGCCAGCAGTTCCCTAGCGGGGGGGGGCAATGAGCAGTTCTTC CASSSLAGGGNEQFF
TRBJ2-5 - TRBV19 - TGTGCCAGTACCTTGGGGAGTCCCAATGAGCAGTACTTC CASTLGSPNEQYF
TRBJ2-2 - TRBV6-5 many TGTGCCAGCAGTACTAGGGCCGGGGAGCTGTTTTTT CASSTRAGELFF
TRBJ2-3 TRBD1 TRBV11-2 many TGTGCCAGCAGCGACAGGGACCCAGATACGCAGTATTTT CASSDRDPDTQYF
TRBJ2-5 - TRBV7-3 few TGTGCCAGCAGCCCCAGGGACGGAGTTAGGGAGACCCAGTACTTC CASSPRDGVRETQYF
TRBJ2-3 - TRBV10-3 many TGTGCCATCAGTGACGGAGCGAAGAGCACAGATACGCAGTATTTT CAISDGAKSTDTQYF
TRBJ2-1 TRBD2 TRBV3-1 - TGTGCCAGCAGCTTACCCCTCCGGGAGGGTAGGATCTTC CASSLPLREGRIF
TRBJ1-2 - TRBV3-1 - TGTGCCAGCAGCGGGGGTGACTATGGCTACACCTTC CASSGGDYGYTF
TRBJ2-3 - TRBV5-1 many TGCGCCAGCAGCTCCTGGACAGCTAGCACAGATACGCAGTATTTT CASSSWTASTDTQYF
TRBJ1-2 TRBD1 TRBV20-1 many TGCAGTGCTAGGACTCTTTTAGGACAGGGCTCCGGAGGCTACACCTTC CSARTLLGQGSGGYTF
TRBJ1-5 - TRBV6-1 - TGTGCCAGCAGTGAAGGAGAGGGGTTGGATCAGCCCCAGCATTTT CASSEGEGLDQPQHF
TRBJ1-2 - TRBV11-3 many TGTGCCAGCAGCTTTTACCCTTGCTATGGCTACACCTTC CASSFYPCYGYTF
TRBJ1-2 - TRBV27 many TGTGCCAGCACCAACACCAATACGGGGGGCCGAAGCTATGGCTACACCTTC CASTNTNTGGRSYGYTF
TRBJ2-1 - TRBV6-6 - TGTGCCAGCACCGCGGGACAGCTAAATCGGAATGAGCAGTTCTTC CASTAGQLNRNEQFF
TRBJ1-5 - TRBV19 - TGTGCCAGCACCGTGGCGGCTTATAGCAATCAGTCCCAGCATTTT CASTVAAYSNQSQHF
TRBJ2-5 - TRBV14 - TGTGCCAGCAGCCAGGGTTGGGCACGGACCCAAGAGACCCAGTACTTC CASSQGWARTQETQYF
TRBJ2-1 - TRBV5-1 many TGCGCCAGCAGCTTGAGCTCAGGGGACCCATCCTACAATGAGCAGTTCTTC CASSLSSGDPSYNEQFF
TRBJ2-5 TRBD1 TRBV5-5 many TGTGCCAGCAGCTTGGATGGGACAGGCCAAGAGACCCAGTACTTC CASSLDGTGQETQYF
TRBJ1-1 TRBD1 TRBV12-3/TRBV12-4 many TGTGCCAGCAGCCAGACTCCGGGACAGGGGGTGGTTGAAGCTTTCTTT CASSQTPGQGVVEAFF
TRBJ2-7 TRBD1 TRBV29-1 - TGCAGCGTTACCGGGACAGGGGGAGGTTCCTACGAGCAGTACTTC CSVTGTGGGSYEQYF
TRBJ2-2 TRBD2 TRBV5-1 many TGCGCCAGCAGACAGCCCGGGACTAGCGGGGGCACCGGGGAGCTGTTTTTT CASRQPGTSGGTGELFF
TRBJ2-3 - TRBV7-3 many TGTGCCAGCAGCTCAATCCTTTCTCCCAGCAGCCCAGATACGCAGTATTTT CASSSILSPSSPDTQYF
TRBJ2-5 - TRBV20-1 - TGCAGTGCTAGCCACAACCAAGAGACCCAGTACTTC CSASHNQETQYF